Sequencing of this T cell receptor (beta chain) was carried out in a study of blood T cell repertoires in COVID-19. Study context: COVID-19 samples from acute and convalescent phases originated in the United States, Italy and Spain. PBMCs, B-cell-depleted T cells, or T cells provided the cDNA or gDNA that made up the material.

V gave up 3 bases and J gave up 5 bases; unmatched junction bases: 6. The CDR3 covers 14 residues. Repertoires were generated with immunoSEQ multiplex PCR, while TCRdb's copy carries only in-frame clones and drops some. The data contain a few hundred thousand clones, around 90% of them singletons. The sample holds one count of this clone. Allocation to cohorts depended on clinical history reported by the participants. For recovered donors of Cohort 3, there were two negative PCRs, clearance, or symptom resolution. This TCR derives from a young man who had recovered from COVID-19. The chain recombines TRBV23-1 with TRBJ1-1; 7 nucleotides align to TRBD1. TRBV23-1 is marked as an open reading frame, function uncertain. The sequencing input was PBMCs or T cells enriched from blood (not recorded which). The CDR3 coding sequence is TGCGCCAGCAGTCAGGGGACAGTCACAACTGAAGCTTTCTTT. As protein: CASSQGTVTTEAFF.